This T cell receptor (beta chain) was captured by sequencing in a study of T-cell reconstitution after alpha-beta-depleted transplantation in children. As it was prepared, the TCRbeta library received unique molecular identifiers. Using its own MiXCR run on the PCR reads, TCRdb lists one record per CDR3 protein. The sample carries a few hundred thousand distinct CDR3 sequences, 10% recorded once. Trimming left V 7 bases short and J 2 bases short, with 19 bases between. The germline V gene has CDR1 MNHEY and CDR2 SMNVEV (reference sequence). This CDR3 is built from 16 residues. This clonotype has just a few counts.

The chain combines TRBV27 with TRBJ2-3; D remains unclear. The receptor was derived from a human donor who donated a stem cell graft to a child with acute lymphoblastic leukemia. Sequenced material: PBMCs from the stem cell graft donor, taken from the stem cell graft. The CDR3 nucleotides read TGTGCCAGCACTCCCTTGCGGCGGAGTTCCACAGATACGCAGTATTTT. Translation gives CASTPLRRSSTDTQYF.